The 20 T cell receptor beta chains listed next were all sequenced from one sample in a study of blood T cell repertoires in COVID-19. Some clones are missing from TCRdb's copy, which holds only in-frame ones; the method was immunoSEQ multiplex PCR. The table has 90,000 to 130,000 clones, over 75% seen once. Material for sequencing was peripheral blood. These TCRs come from a woman at least 80 years old with active or convalescent COVID-19.

This chain connects TRBV6-2 or TRBV6-3 to TRBJ2-2; 9 bases are shared with TRBD2. Germline V gene lookup returns CDR1 MNHEY and CDR2 SVGEGT. With 5 bases clipped from V and 5 bases from J, the junction kept 6 bases outside the gene matches. The CDR3 is 15 amino acids. CDR3 nucleotides: TGTGCCAGCAGTCGACTAGCGGATAAAACCGGGGAGCTGTTTTTT. Protein product: CASSRLADKTGELFF.

V gene TRBV5-6 combines with J gene TRBJ2-1; D gene uncertain. V was cut by 0 bases and J by 7 bases, with 5 bases left in between. Germline values: CDR1 SGHDT, CDR2 YYEEEE. The CDR3 contains 12 residues. CDR3: CASSLAANEQFF. In DNA form, the CDR3 reads TGTGCCAGCAGCTTGGCCGCGAATGAGCAGTTCTTC.

Notes on this clone: Mismatch with germline at one junction end may stem from a read error. CDR3 sequence: CASSPQAGPYGQYF. As DNA, the CDR3 is TGTGCCAGCAGTCCTCAAGCGGGACCCTACGGGCAGTACTTC. The chain carries TRBV6-5 and TRBJ2-7, with 7 bases lining up with TRBD2. The CDR3 is 14 residues long. The germline V gene encodes CDR1 MNHEY and CDR2 SVGAGI.

The genes are TRBV6-2 or TRBV6-3 and TRBJ2-1; 11 bases fit TRBD2. The J segment lost 8 bases and the V segment lost 6 bases, leaving 6 bases of the junction unmatched. From germline, CDR1 is MNHEY and CDR2 SVGEGT. CDR3 length: 14 residues. The CDR3 protein is CASSLSGREDEQFF. CDR3 bases: TGTGCCAGCAGCCTTAGCGGGAGGGAGGATGAGCAGTTCTTC.

A single count supports this clone. J is TRBJ2-2 and V is TRBV5-1; weak D call: TRBD1 (7 bases). Germline loops: CDR1 SGHRS, CDR2 YFSETQ. V lost 7 bases and J 4 bases, leaving 17 bases between the germline ends. The CDR3 consists of 15 residues. The CDR3 DNA sequence: TGCGCCAGCTGGGACCAGGGGGGCCCCACCGGGGAGCTGTTTTTT. The encoded protein is CASWDQGGPTGELFF. Based on the CDR3 plus reference TRBV5-1 and TRBJ2-2, the full variable domain is KAGVTQTPRYLIKTRGQQVTLSCSPISGHRSVSWYQQTPGQGLQFLFEYFSETQRNKGNFPGRFSGRQFSNSRSEMNVSTLELGDSALYLCASWDQGGPTGELFFGEGSRLTVL.

CDR3 nucleotides: TGTGCCAGCAGCCCGGGACTAGCGGGAGTGGGAACCGGGGAGCTGTTTTTT. Protein: CASSPGLAGVGTGELFF. J is TRBJ2-2 and V is TRBV9; 14 bases agree with TRBD2. After removal of 4 bases from V and 5 bases from J, the junction contained 7 bases not matched to a gene. Looked up from germline, CDR1 is SGDLS and CDR2 is YYNGEE. This CDR3 region has 17 residues.

This clone was recorded once. This sequence joins TRBV7-8 and TRBJ2-3; D might be TRBD2 (5 bases). The CDR3 length is 17 residues. V was shortened by 1 base and J by 5 bases, with 19 bases between the two germline ends. Germline V gene lookup returns CDR1 SGHVS and CDR2 FQNEAQ. DNA for the CDR3: TGTGCCAGCAGCTTAGAATCCCCCTCGAGGGTACGAGATACGCAGTATTTT. Translated: CASSLESPSRVRDTQYF.

This sequence joins TRBV18 and TRBJ1-4; D not resolved. Trimming left V 0 bases short and J 7 bases short, with 18 bases between. Germline values: CDR1 KGHSH, CDR2 LQKENI. The CDR3 consists of 17 residues. The CDR3 DNA is TGTGCCAGCTCACCACCGAATATAGACAATCGCGCTGAAAAACTGTTTTTT. Translation gives CASSPPNIDNRAEKLFF.

The V call is TRBV11-3, the J call TRBJ2-7; D unclear. V was shortened by 5 bases and J by 2 bases, with 13 bases between the two germline ends. CDR1 is SGHNT, CDR2 YENEEA, per germline. The length of the CDR3 is 14 residues. The DNA for the CDR3 is TGTGCCAGCAGCCCATCCCCAACAGCCTACGAGCAGTACTTC. This encodes CASSPSPTAYEQYF.

The genes are TRBV7-8 and TRBJ1-2, with 8 bases lining up with TRBD1. Germline assignment: CDR1 SGHVS and CDR2 FQNEAQ. The CDR3 loop spans 17 amino acids. Trimming at V came to 1 base and at J to 6 bases, leaving 13 bases not matched to a gene. In nucleotides, the CDR3 is TGTGCCAGCAGCTTAGTCCACAGGGGGATGTTCGGTAATGGCTACACCTTC. Translation gives CASSLVHRGMFGNGYTF.

This clone was counted once. The chain recombines TRBV19 with TRBJ2-5, with 9 bases fitting TRBD1. There are 14 residues in the CDR3. V was clipped by 5 bases and J by 5 bases; unmatched bases: 6. Germline CDR1 reads LNHDA; CDR2 reads SQIVND (reference sequence). This CDR3 is CASSLQGAVETQYF. CDR3 DNA: TGTGCCAGTAGTTTACAGGGGGCAGTGGAGACCCAGTACTTC.

This clone was seen a single time. The chain combines TRBV2 with TRBJ2-1; TRBD2 matches 8 bases. J was trimmed by 5 bases and V by 1 base; bases with no gene match: 4. CDR1 is SNHLY and CDR2 is FYNNEI in the germline V gene. This CDR3 is 15 amino acids long. The CDR3 loop reads CASSEVAGRNNEQFF. The CDR3 coding sequence is TGTGCCAGCAGTGAAGTAGCGGGAAGAAACAATGAGCAGTTCTTC.

The chain joins TRBV9 to TRBJ1-1; D perhaps matches TRBD1 (5 bases). Germline CDR1 reads SGDLS; CDR2 reads YYNGEE. Trimming took off 4 bases at V and 2 bases at J, with 18 bases between the two ends. The CDR3 is made up of 16 amino acids. Here the CDR3 DNA reads TGTGCCAGCAGCTCCCCCCCTGGGCAGGGAAACACTGAAGCTTTCTTT. This codes for CASSSPPGQGNTEAFF. The whole variable domain, remainder taken from reference TRBV9 and TRBJ1-1, is DSGVTQTPKHLITATGQRVTLRCSPRSGDLSVYWYQQSLDQGLQFLIQYYNGEERAKGNILERFSAQQFPDLHSELNLSSLELGDSALYFCASSSPPGQGNTEAFFGQGTRLTVV.

Comments on this clone: A much larger clone sits a single nucleotide away, making a read error possible. The rearrangement links TRBV6-5 to TRBJ2-7; D is undetermined. Trimming stripped 6 bases from V and 0 bases from J, with 6 bases between. Looked up from germline, CDR1 is MNHEY and CDR2 is SVGAGI. The CDR3 runs to 12 residues. The CDR3 spells CASSYSSYEQYF. CDR3 bases: TGTGCCAGCAGCTATAGCTCCTACGAGCAGTACTTC.

This rearrangement joins TRBV5-4 to TRBJ2-3; no reliable D call. The CDR3 extends over 14 amino acids. From germline, CDR1 is SGHNT and CDR2 YYREEE (reference sequence). V was clipped by 0 bases and J by 2 bases, with 7 bases between them. In nucleotides, the CDR3 is TGTGCCAGCAGCTTGGCCCTGTACACAGATACGCAGTATTTT. Its translation: CASSLALYTDTQYF.

V usage is TRBV5-4 and J usage is TRBJ2-3, with D possibly matching TRBD1 (6 bases). V gave up 3 bases and J gave up 2 bases, with 13 bases separating them. CDR3 size: 15 residues. Germline values: CDR1 SGHNT, CDR2 YYREEE (reference sequence). The DNA of the CDR3 is TGTGCCAGCAGCTGGGTCCAGGGGTTCACAGATACGCAGTATTTT. Amino acid sequence: CASSWVQGFTDTQYF.

This sequence joins TRBV5-8 and TRBJ1-5; TRBD1 is a possible D gene (6 bases). The CDR3 has 14 amino acids. CDR1 is SGHTS, CDR2 YDEGEE, per germline. V was pared by 2 bases and J by 4 bases, with 10 bases between. The CDR3 region has the DNA TGTGCCAGCAGCTTTCTCAGGGGAAATCAGCCCCAGCATTTT. Residues: CASSFLRGNQPQHF.

The rearrangement uses TRBV5-5 and TRBJ2-7; 10 bases are a match to TRBD1. Germline assignment: CDR1 SGHKS and CDR2 YYEKEE (reference sequence). V lost 4 bases, J lost 6 bases, and 10 bases stayed unmatched. The CDR3 totals 15 residues. CDR3 loop: CASSAGQGWGSEQYF. The CDR3 DNA follows: TGTGCCAGCAGCGCGGGACAGGGGTGGGGGAGCGAGCAGTACTTC.

This chain joins TRBV5-1 and TRBJ2-1; TRBD2 matches at 12 bases. Germline loops: CDR1 SGHRS, CDR2 YFSETQ. V gave up 0 bases and J gave up 1 base; unmatched junction bases: 11. The CDR3 spans 20 residues. The CDR3 reads CASSLVPPRLAGVSYNEQFF. The DNA for the CDR3 is TGCGCCAGCAGCTTGGTTCCACCCCGACTAGCGGGAGTGTCCTACAATGAGCAGTTCTTC.

The chain combines TRBV15 with TRBJ1-2, with 10 bases aligning to TRBD1. The CDR3 is 15 amino acids. CDR1 is LNHNV and CDR2 is YYDKDF in the germline V gene (reference sequence). V shed 3 bases and J 8 bases; nucleotides not matched to a gene: 9. CDR3 sequence (DNA): TGTGCCACCAGCAGGGGCATCGGGACAGGGGACGGCTACACCTTC. The encoded protein is CATSRGIGTGDGYTF.